This TCR beta chain emerged from a study of response to subunit inactivated influenza vaccine. TCRdb re-analysed the RT-PCR reads in MiXCR, keeping a single row per CDR3 protein. The sample includes roughly 650,000 distinct CDR3 sequences, less than 20% of them seen just once. This clonotype appeared a few times. Its target is unknown. Points from the study as a whole: There was a suggestion from the authors that each seasonal influenza vaccination recruits few new T cells.

Source: PBMCs from blood, taken 11 to 12 days after vaccination. The receptor was isolated from a man aged 45 to 65 who received an inactivated influenza vaccine.

CDR3 in amino acids: CSARTGGPSWEETQYF. The CDR3 nucleotides are TGCAGTGCCAGGACAGGGGGCCCCTCTTGGGAAGAGACCCAGTACTTC. The chain couples TRBV20-1 to TRBJ2-5, with 11 bases matching TRBD1. Trimming took 6 bases from V and 3 from J; bases not matched to a gene: 12. CDR1 is DFQATT and CDR2 is SNEGSKA in the germline V gene (reference sequence). The CDR3 is 16 residues long.